These 23 T cell receptor beta chains were all obtained from the same sample, sequenced in a study of regulatory T cells in long-lasting Graves disease. Both iRepertoire HTBI primers and Arm-PCR of CDR3 regions were used to build the TCR beta libraries. From the multiplex PCR reads, TCRdb called clonotypes with MiXCR, one entry per CDR3 protein. This sample carries about 380,000 distinct CDR3 sequences, roughly 15% of them seen once, and the ten largest clones take approximately 21%. Documented time point: newly diagnosed GD, antithyroid drugs for less than 3 months. The TCR library was made from RNA that had been extracted from PBMCs in TRIzol. Sequenced material: peripheral blood mononuclear cells (PBMCs), taken at new diagnosis, from a patient treated with antithyroid drugs. The receptor source for this set is a female donor with Graves disease.

This clonotype showed up just a few times. The likely explanation is a read error, given a far larger clone one base away. The chain recombines TRBV3-1 with TRBJ2-1, with TRBD1 matching over 10 bases. From germline, CDR1 is LGHDT and CDR2 YNNKEL (reference sequence). The length of the CDR3 is 15 residues. Unmatched junction bases numbered 12, after V lost 10 bases and J lost 6 bases. The CDR3, as DNA: TGTGCCAACAGTGCAGGACAGGGGGTAGGCAATGAGCAGTTCTTC. It yields the protein CANSAGQGVGNEQFF.

This clonotype was detected many times. The chain carries TRBV6-1 and TRBJ2-5, with 9 positions matching TRBD1. This CDR3 comprises 15 residues. V lost 2 bases to trimming and J lost 1 base; unmatched junction nucleotides: 2. Germline V gene data show CDR1 as MNHNS and CDR2 as SASEGT. CDR3 sequence reads: CASSEWTGAQETQYF. DNA of the CDR3: TGTGCCAGCAGTGAATGGACAGGGGCCCAAGAGACCCAGTACTTC.

This clonotype was seen many times. The J gene is TRBJ1-1, the V gene TRBV20-1; 8 bases are a match to TRBD1. The junction had 4 bases not matched to a gene; V was cut back by 5 bases and J by 5 bases. CDR1 DFQATT and CDR2 SNEGSKA come from the germline V gene (reference sequence). The CDR3 has 12 residues. The CDR3: CSAPDRGTEAFF. CDR3 DNA sequence: TGCAGTGCTCCCGACAGGGGAACTGAAGCTTTCTTT.

This clonotype was counted many times. This chain connects TRBV12-3 or TRBV12-4 to TRBJ2-3; 7 bases agree with TRBD1. V shed 6 bases and J 1 base; nucleotides not matched to a gene: 10. CDR3 size: 16 residues. This chain's CDR3 is CASRSHRTGGTDTQYF. Here the CDR3 DNA reads TGTGCCAGCAGGTCTCACCGTACAGGGGGCACAGATACGCAGTATTTT.

There are many counts of this clonotype. This rearrangement joins TRBV6-2 or TRBV6-3 to TRBJ1-2; D unresolved. The ends were cut back, 5 bases at V and 3 bases at J, with 13 bases in the middle. Germline V CDR1 and CDR2: MNHEY, SVGEGT. CDR3 size: 14 residues. The CDR3 region is CASSREVSYYGYTF. The CDR3, as DNA: TGTGCCAGCAGTCGGGAGGTTTCATACTATGGCTACACCTTC.

This clonotype appeared many times. Here the CDR3 DNA reads TGCAGTGCTAGTGACTACTTCAATGAGCAGTTCTTC. It encodes CSASDYFNEQFF. The chain is built from TRBV20-1 and TRBJ2-1; D is possibly TRBD2 (5 bases). Germline V gene sequence: CDR1 DFQATT, CDR2 SNEGSKA (reference sequence). The V end was cut by 3 bases, the J end by 6 bases, with 9 bases between. The CDR3 has 12 residues.

CDR3 sequence reads: CASSAGHANYNEQFF. CDR3 in DNA: TGTGCCAGCAGTGCAGGACACGCTAACTACAATGAGCAGTTCTTC. The gene calls are TRBV12-3 or TRBV12-4 and TRBJ2-1; a possible D gene is TRBD1 (5 bases). The CDR3 covers 15 residues. Trimming pared 5 bases from V and 3 bases from J, leaving 14 bases between.

This clonotype was seen at least ten times. This chain joins TRBV4-3 and TRBJ2-6; D is undetermined. Per the germline V gene, CDR1 is LGHNA and CDR2 is YSLEER. This CDR3 region has 15 residues. Trimming shortened V by 0 bases and J by 1 base, and 4 bases separated the two germline ends. The CDR3 loop is CASSQDGSGANVLTF. The CDR3 DNA follows: TGCGCCAGCAGCCAAGATGGATCTGGGGCCAACGTCCTGACTTTC.

As to this clonotype: A far larger clone is one base from this, pointing to a likely read error. The J gene is TRBJ2-3, the V gene TRBV12-3 or TRBV12-4; a possible D gene is TRBD2 (6 bases). The closer fit of TRBJ2-7 to the DNA end suggests the J call may be wrong. This CDR3 is built from 18 residues. This chain's CDR3 is CASGLVTVFCGDSYEQYF. The DNA for the CDR3 is TGTGCCAGCGGTTTAGTAACTGTGTTTTGCGGGGACTCCTACGAGCAGTACTTC.

This clonotype has at least ten counts. V is TRBV12-3 or TRBV12-4 and J is TRBJ1-1; D is perhaps TRBD1 (6 bases). The CDR3 extends over 17 amino acids. V was trimmed by 3 bases and J by 2 bases, leaving 19 bases between them. DNA for the CDR3: TGTGCCAGCAGTTTTCCAATGTCGGGGGCGGCTAACACTGAAGCTTTCTTT. Protein product: CASSFPMSGAANTEAFF.

This clonotype was seen repeatedly, ten times or more. This rearrangement joins TRBV12-3 or TRBV12-4 to TRBJ2-5; D possibly corresponds to TRBD1 (5 bases). The V end lost 6 bases, the J end lost 3 bases, and 8 bases lay between the germline ends. CDR3 size: 12 residues. In nucleotides, the CDR3 is TGTGCCAGCAGCGAACAGGAAGAGACCCAGTACTTC. The encoded protein is CASSEQEETQYF.

This clonotype was counted only a few times. This sequence joins TRBV27 and TRBJ2-7; D possibly uses TRBD1 or TRBD2 (5 bases each). Germline-derived CDR1 and CDR2 are MNHEY and SMNVEV (reference sequence). This CDR3 is 14 amino acids long. Trimming shortened V by 2 bases and J by 1 base, and 9 bases separated the two germline ends. This CDR3 is CASSLRDASYEQYF. The CDR3, as DNA: TGTGCCAGCAGTTTACGGGACGCGTCCTACGAGCAGTACTTC.

The chain couples TRBV27 to TRBJ2-3; tentative D call: TRBD1 (6 bases). Germline CDR1 and CDR2: MNHEY and SMNVEV (reference sequence). There are 16 residues in the CDR3. V lost 5 bases, J lost 1 base, and 16 bases lay in between. CDR3 DNA sequence: TGTGCCAGCAGTACGTTACAGGGTTCCGGCACAGATACGCAGTATTTT. As protein: CASSTLQGSGTDTQYF.

In this sample, this clonotype turned up a few times. The chain carries TRBV16 and TRBJ1-1; possibly TRBD1 for D (6 bases). Trimming pared 4 bases from V and 1 base from J, leaving 13 bases between. This CDR3 comprises 15 residues. Germline V CDR1 and CDR2: KGHSY, FQNENV. DNA for the CDR3: TGTGCCAGCAGCCCCGACTTGACAGGGAACACTGAAGCTTTCTTT. This codes for CASSPDLTGNTEAFF.

To note about this clonotype: This likely traces to a read error, being one base from a far larger clone. The chain combines TRBV6-1 with TRBJ1-5; TRBD1 might be the D (5 bases). Trimming cost V 3 bases and J 1 base, with 7 bases left between them. Germline assignment: CDR1 MNHNS and CDR2 SASEGT. The CDR3 is 14 residues long. The CDR3 DNA sequence: TGTGCCAGCAGTGATTGGGACAGCAATCAGCCCCAGCATTTT. The encoded protein is CASSDWDSNQPQHF.

This clonotype has at least ten counts. The rearrangement links TRBV6-1 to TRBJ1-5; D remains ambiguous. The CDR3 covers 15 residues. Germline-derived CDR1 and CDR2 are MNHNS and SASEGT. Trimming left V 6 bases short and J 3 bases short, with 15 bases between. The CDR3 region has the DNA TGTGCCAGCAGCATAGGAGGATTCGCCAATCAGCCCCAGCATTTT. Translating gives CASSIGGFANQPQHF.

Only a few counts were recorded for this clonotype. This chain links TRBV5-1 with TRBJ1-4, with a tentative D call TRBD1 (6 bases). This CDR3 contains 14 residues. Germline V gene lookup returns CDR1 SGHRS and CDR2 YFSETQ. Trimming pared 8 bases from V and 6 bases from J, leaving 17 bases between. The CDR3 region has the DNA TGCGCCAGGGCCGTTCCGGGACAACATGAAAAACTGTTTTTT. Translated, it gives CARAVPGQHEKLFF.

The sample holds a few counts of this clonotype. V and J are TRBV7-9 and TRBJ2-5; D unresolved. Per the germline V gene, CDR1 is SEHNR and CDR2 is FQNEAQ (reference sequence). Trimming left V 10 bases short and J 3 bases short, with 9 bases between. The CDR3 length is 11 residues. CDR3: CAIENEETQYF. CDR3 DNA sequence: TGTGCCATCGAGAATGAAGAGACCCAGTACTTC. Full variable domain (outside the CDR3, taken from reference TRBV7-9 and TRBJ2-5): DTGVSQNPRHKITKRGQNVTFRCDPISEHNRLYWYRQTLGQGPEFLTYFQNEAQLEKSRLLSDRFSAERPKGSFSTLEIQRTEQGDSAMYLCAIENEETQYFGPGTRLLVL.

The sample holds many counts of this clonotype. The rearrangement uses TRBV7-2 and TRBJ2-5; 9 nucleotides line up with TRBD2. The ends lost 3 bases at V and 0 bases at J; junction bases unmatched: 2. The CDR3 consists of 15 residues. The germline V gene has CDR1 SGHTA and CDR2 FQGNSA. CDR3 sequence: CASSFLAGDQETQYF. The CDR3 DNA is TGTGCCAGCAGCTTTTTAGCGGGGGACCAAGAGACCCAGTACTTC.

This clonotype has a count of ten or more. J is TRBJ2-3 and V is TRBV27; the D is unclear. This CDR3 has 14 residues. Germline V gives CDR1 MNHEY, CDR2 SMNVEV (reference sequence). V was clipped by 2 bases and J by 8 bases, with 14 bases between them. The CDR3 coding sequence is TGTGCCAGCAGTTTAAGCCCAACAAAGGGTACGCAGTATTTT. It translates to CASSLSPTKGTQYF.

This clonotype was counted many times. The chain recombines TRBV7-9 with TRBJ1-4; D is possibly TRBD1 (6 bases). CDR1 SEHNR and CDR2 FQNEAQ come from the germline V gene (reference sequence). V lost 2 bases to trimming and J lost 7 bases, with 11 bases between them. This CDR3 is built from 14 residues. The CDR3 DNA reads TGTGCCAGCAGCTTATCAGGGGAATCTGAAAAACTGTTTTTT. It encodes CASSLSGESEKLFF. The entire variable domain, with the rest obtained from reference TRBV7-9 and TRBJ1-4, is as follows: DTGVSQNPRHKITKRGQNVTFRCDPISEHNRLYWYRQTLGQGPEFLTYFQNEAQLEKSRLLSDRFSAERPKGSFSTLEIQRTEQGDSAMYLCASSLSGESEKLFFGSGTQLSVL.

V usage is TRBV5-4 and J usage is TRBJ1-6; a weak D match, TRBD1 (5 bases). CDR1 is SGHNT and CDR2 is YYREEE in the germline V gene (reference sequence). Trimming took off 7 bases at V and 9 bases at J, with 20 bases between the two ends. The CDR3 spans 15 residues. The CDR3 sequence is CASANLDITGSPLHF. CDR3 DNA sequence: TGTGCCAGCGCGAACCTGGACATAACGGGTTCACCCCTCCACTTT.

CDR3 in amino acids: CASSFWDRVTDTQYF. In nucleotides, the CDR3 is TGTGCCAGCAGTTTCTGGGACAGGGTCACAGATACGCAGTATTTT. V and J are TRBV6-5 and TRBJ2-3, with TRBD1 identical over 9 bases. The germline CDR1 and CDR2 sequences are MNHEY and SVGAGI. CDR3 length equals 15 residues. The V gene end was trimmed by 4 bases and the J gene end by 2 bases; junction bases not matched to a gene: 4.